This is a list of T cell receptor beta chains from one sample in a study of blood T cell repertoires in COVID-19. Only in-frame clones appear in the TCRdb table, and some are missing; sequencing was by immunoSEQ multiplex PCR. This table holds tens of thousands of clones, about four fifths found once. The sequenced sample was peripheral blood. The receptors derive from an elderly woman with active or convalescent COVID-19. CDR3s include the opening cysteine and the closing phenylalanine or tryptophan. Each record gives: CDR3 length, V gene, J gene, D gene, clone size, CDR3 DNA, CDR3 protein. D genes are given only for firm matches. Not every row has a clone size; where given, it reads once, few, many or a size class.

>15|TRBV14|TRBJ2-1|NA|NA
TGTGCCAGCAGCCAAGATATGTCCCAGGTCGGTGAGCAGTTCTTC
CASSQDMSQVGEQFF
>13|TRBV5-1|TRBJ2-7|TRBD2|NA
TGCGCCAGCAGGGGACGCGGGGGGAACGAGCAGTACTTC
CASRGRGGNEQYF
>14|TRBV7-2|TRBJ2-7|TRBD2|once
TGTGCCAGCAGTCTTAGCGGGGGGAGATACGAGCAGTACTTC
CASSLSGGRYEQYF
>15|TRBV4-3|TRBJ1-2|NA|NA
TGCGCCAGCAGCCAAGATACGGGGTATAACTATGGCTACACCTTC
CASSQDTGYNYGYTF
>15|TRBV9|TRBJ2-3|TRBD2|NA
TGTGCCAGCAGCCCCCGCGGGGGGGCCGGAGATACGCAGTATTTT
CASSPRGGAGDTQYF
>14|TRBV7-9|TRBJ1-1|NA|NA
TGTGCCAGCAGCTTGGGGGCAACCGGGACTGAAGCTTTCTTT
CASSLGATGTEAFF
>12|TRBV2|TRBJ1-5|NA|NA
TGTGCCAGCAGGGCCCACGATCAGCCCCAGCATTTT
CASRAHDQPQHF
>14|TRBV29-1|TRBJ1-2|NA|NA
TGCAGCGTTGAAGTAGGGGCCCCCTTCTATGGCTACACCTTC
CSVEVGAPFYGYTF
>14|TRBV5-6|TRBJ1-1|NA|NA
TGTGCCAGCAGCTGGCCAGGGGCGAACACTGAAGCTTTCTTT
CASSWPGANTEAFF
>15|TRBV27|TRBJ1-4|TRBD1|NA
TGTGCCAGCTGCGGCCTCGGGACAGGGGATGAAAAACTGTTTTTT
CASCGLGTGDEKLFF
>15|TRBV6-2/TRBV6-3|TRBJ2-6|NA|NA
TGTGCCAGCAGCCTCGTTGGGGCCGGGGCCAACGTCCTGACTTTC
CASSLVGAGANVLTF
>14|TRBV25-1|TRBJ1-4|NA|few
TGTGCCAGCAGTGAATACAGGGCAAGTGAAAAACTGTTTTTT
CASSEYRASEKLFF